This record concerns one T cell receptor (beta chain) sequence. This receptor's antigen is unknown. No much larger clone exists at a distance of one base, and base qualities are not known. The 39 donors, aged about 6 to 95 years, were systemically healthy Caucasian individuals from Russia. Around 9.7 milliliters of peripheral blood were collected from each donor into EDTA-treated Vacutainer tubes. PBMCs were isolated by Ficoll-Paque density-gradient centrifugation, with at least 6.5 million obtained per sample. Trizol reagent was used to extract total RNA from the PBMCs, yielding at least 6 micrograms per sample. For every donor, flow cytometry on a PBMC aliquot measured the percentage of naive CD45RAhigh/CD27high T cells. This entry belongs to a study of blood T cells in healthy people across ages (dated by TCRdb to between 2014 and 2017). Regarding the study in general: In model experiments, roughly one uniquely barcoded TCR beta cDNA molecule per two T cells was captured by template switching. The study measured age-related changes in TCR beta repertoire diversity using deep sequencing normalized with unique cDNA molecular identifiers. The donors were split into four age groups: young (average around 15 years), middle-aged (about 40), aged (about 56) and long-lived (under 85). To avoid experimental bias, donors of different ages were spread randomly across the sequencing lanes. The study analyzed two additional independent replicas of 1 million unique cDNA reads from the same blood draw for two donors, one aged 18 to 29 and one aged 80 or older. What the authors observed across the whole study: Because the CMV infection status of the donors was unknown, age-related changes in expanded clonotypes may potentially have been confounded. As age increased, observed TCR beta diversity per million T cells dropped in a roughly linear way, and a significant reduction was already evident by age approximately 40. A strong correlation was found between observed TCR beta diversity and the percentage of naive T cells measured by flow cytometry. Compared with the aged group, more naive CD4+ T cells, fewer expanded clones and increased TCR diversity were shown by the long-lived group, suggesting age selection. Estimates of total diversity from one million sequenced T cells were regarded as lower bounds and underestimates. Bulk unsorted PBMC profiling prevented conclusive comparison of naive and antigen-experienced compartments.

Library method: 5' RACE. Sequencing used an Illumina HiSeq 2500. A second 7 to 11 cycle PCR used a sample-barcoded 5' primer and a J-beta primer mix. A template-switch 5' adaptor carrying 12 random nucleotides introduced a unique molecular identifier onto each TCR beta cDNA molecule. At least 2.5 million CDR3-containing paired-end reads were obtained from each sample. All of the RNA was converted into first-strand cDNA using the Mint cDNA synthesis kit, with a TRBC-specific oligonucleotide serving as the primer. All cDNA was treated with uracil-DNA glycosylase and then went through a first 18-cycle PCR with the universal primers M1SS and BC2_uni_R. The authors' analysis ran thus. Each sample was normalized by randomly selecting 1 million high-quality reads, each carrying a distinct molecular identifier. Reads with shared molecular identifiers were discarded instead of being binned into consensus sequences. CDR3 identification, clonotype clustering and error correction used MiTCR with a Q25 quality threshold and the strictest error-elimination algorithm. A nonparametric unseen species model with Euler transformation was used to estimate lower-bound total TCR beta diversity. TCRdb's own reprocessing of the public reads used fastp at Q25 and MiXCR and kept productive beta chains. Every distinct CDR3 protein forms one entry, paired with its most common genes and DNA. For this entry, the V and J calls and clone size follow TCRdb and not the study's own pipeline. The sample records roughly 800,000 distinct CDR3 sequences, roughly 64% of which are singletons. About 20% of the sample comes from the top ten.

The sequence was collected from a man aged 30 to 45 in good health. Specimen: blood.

The nucleotide sequence is given as TGTGCCAGCAGCCGAGCGGGAGGAGGAAACAATGAGCAGTACTTC. It encodes CASSRAGGGNNEQYF. Rearrangement joined TRBV7-2 to TRBJ2-5, with 9 bases aligning to TRBD2. The germline V and J ends show losses of 5 bases and 11 bases respectively, and no gene match explains 15 bases of the junction. CDR1 and CDR2 are drawn from the germline V gene: SGHTA, FQGNSA. From the cysteine up to the phenylalanine, the CDR3 has a length of 15 residues. Kept here is only the CDR3 DNA, which spans 45 bases and is read in frame from base 1.